This entry is about one T cell receptor beta chain. This entry belongs to a study of control samples from healthy donors and cancer patients. The data were produced by immunoSEQ multiplex PCR, yet TCRdb's version contains in-frame clones alone and is incomplete. This table holds 100,000 or so clones, about four fifths found once. The specimen sequenced was blood. The source of this sequence is a woman aged 50 to 60 in good health.

Here the CDR3 reads CASSPRPIGSTDTQYF. CDR3 DNA: TGTGCCAGCAGTCCAAGACCGATAGGTTCCACAGATACGCAGTATTTT. The chain combines TRBV6-6 with TRBJ2-3, with D unresolved. Germline V lookup: CDR1 MNHNY, CDR2 SVGAGI (reference sequence). Deletions cut 5 bases from V and 2 bases from J, with 17 bases between. The CDR3 loop spans 16 amino acids.